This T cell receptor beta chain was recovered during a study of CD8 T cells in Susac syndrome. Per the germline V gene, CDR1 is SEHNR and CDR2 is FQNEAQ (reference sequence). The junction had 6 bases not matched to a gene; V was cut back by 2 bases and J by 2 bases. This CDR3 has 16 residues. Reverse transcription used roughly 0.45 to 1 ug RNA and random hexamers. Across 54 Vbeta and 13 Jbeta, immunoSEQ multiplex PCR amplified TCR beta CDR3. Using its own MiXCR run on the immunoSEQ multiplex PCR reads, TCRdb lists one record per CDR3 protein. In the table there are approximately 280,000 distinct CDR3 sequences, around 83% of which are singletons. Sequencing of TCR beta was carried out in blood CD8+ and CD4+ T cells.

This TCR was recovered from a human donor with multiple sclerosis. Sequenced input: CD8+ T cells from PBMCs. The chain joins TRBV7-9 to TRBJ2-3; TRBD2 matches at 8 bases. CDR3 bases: TGTGCCAGCAGCTTAAAGCTAGCGGGTTCCACAGATACGCAGTATTTT. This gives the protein CASSLKLAGSTDTQYF.